This T cell receptor (beta chain) derives from a study of molecular identifiers for immune sequencing clone quantification. At least ten counts were recorded for this clonotype. TCRdb independently ran MiXCR on the PCR reads; one entry per CDR3 protein. This table has tens of thousands of distinct CDR3 sequences, over 15% appearing once. Germline-derived CDR1 and CDR2 are SEHNR and FQNEAQ (reference sequence). V was cut by 6 bases and J by 5 bases, with 6 bases left in between. This CDR3 spans 11 amino acids. The receptor was derived from a human donor in good health. Some libraries in this study had Jurkat cell RNA spiked in. The sample was naive CD8+ T cells from blood, with Jurkat cell RNA spiked in. Subset reported: FACS-sorted CD8+CD4-CCR7+CD45RA+ naive T cells. J is TRBJ2-3 and V is TRBV7-9; D is unresolved. CDR3 protein: CASRGEDTQYF. The CDR3 coding sequence is TGTGCCAGCAGAGGAGAAGATACGCAGTATTTT.